The clone carrying this T cell receptor (beta chain) was observed a few times. Its antigen is undetermined. The authors reverse transcribed all of the isolated RNA, so sequencing captured expressed TCRB transcripts. Some clones are missing from TCRdb's copy, which holds only in-frame ones; the method was immunoSEQ multiplex PCR. The table has about 160,000 clones, about 8.1% seen once. CDR1 and CDR2 from the germline V gene are GTSNPN and SVGIG (reference sequence). The length of the CDR3 is 16 residues. V lost 0 bases, J lost 4 bases, and 19 bases lay in between. This entry belongs to a study of beta chain features in type 1 diabetes. Whole-study context: All samples together contributed approximately 100 million sorted cells for examination.

Study-wide points: Moderate but significant shortening of TCRB CDR3s was recorded in all four CD4+ subsets from Type 1 diabetes patients.

This sequence was found in a woman younger than 35 with type 1 diabetes. Sequencing input: central memory CD4+ T cells from blood. This sequence joins TRBV30 and TRBJ2-7; perhaps TRBD1 as D (5 bases). The CDR3 loop is CAWSVGRVSFGYEQYF. CDR3 DNA: TGTGCCTGGAGTGTCGGCAGGGTCAGTTTCGGGTACGAGCAGTACTTC.